The 28 T cell receptor beta chains below come from one sample, sequenced in a study of response to subunit inactivated influenza vaccine. TCRdb reprocessed the RT-PCR reads via MiXCR and lists one record per CDR3 protein. Of hundreds of thousands of distinct CDR3 sequences in the sample, 11% are singletons; the top ten hold about 11%. This same sample was also part of a study on T cells expressing NK-cell markers. Per that study: Beta-chain TCR cDNA was generated via 5'RACE template switching with UMIs.

Specimen: PBMCs from blood, collected on the day of vaccination. Receptors were obtained from a man aged 50 or older who received an inactivated influenza vaccine.

The rearrangement joins TRBV20-1 to TRBJ2-3, with 11 bases aligning to TRBD2. V was pared by 2 bases and J by 5 bases, with 9 bases of the junction left unmatched. The CDR3 loop spans 16 amino acids. Germline CDR1 reads DFQATT; CDR2 reads SNEGSKA (reference sequence). CDR3 sequence: CSARTPSGGRLDTQYF. The CDR3 DNA sequence: TGCAGTGCTAGAACGCCTAGCGGGGGGCGTTTAGATACGCAGTATTTT.

The chain uses TRBV7-9 and TRBJ1-5; D is perhaps TRBD1 (5 bases). V was pared by 0 bases and J by 1 base, with 10 bases between. In germline, CDR1 is SEHNR, CDR2 FQNEAQ (reference sequence). This CDR3 spans 16 amino acids. As DNA, the CDR3 is TGTGCCAGCAGCTTAGCTCCCCCAGGGAGCAATCAGCCCCAGCATTTT. This codes for CASSLAPPGSNQPQHF. Together with reference TRBV7-9 and TRBJ1-5, the CDR3 gives the full variable domain: DTGVSQNPRHKITKRGQNVTFRCDPISEHNRLYWYRQTLGQGPEFLTYFQNEAQLEKSRLLSDRFSAERPKGSFSTLEIQRTEQGDSAMYLCASSLAPPGSNQPQHFGDGTRLSIL.

The chain recombines TRBV12-3 or TRBV12-4 with TRBJ2-7; no clear D gene. This CDR3 is built from 13 residues. V lost 4 bases, J lost 3 bases, and 10 bases lay in between. CDR3 residues: CASSSMTIYEQYF. The CDR3 bases are TGTGCCAGCAGTTCCATGACAATCTACGAGCAGTACTTC.

This clonotype appeared many times. CDR3 DNA: TGTGCCAGCAGCTTTGTGGGGGGGAATGAGCAGTTCTTC. It yields the protein CASSFVGGNEQFF. The V call is TRBV7-8, the J call TRBJ2-1; 7 bases agree with TRBD2. From germline, CDR1 is SGHVS and CDR2 FQNEAQ. J lost 7 bases, V lost 3 bases, and 3 bases had no gene match. The CDR3 is 13 amino acids.

In its sample, this clonotype was seen a few times. V usage is TRBV11-2 and J usage is TRBJ2-5, with 7 bases that match TRBD1. Germline V lookup: CDR1 SGHAT, CDR2 FQNNGV. CDR3 length equals 19 residues. V was clipped by 5 bases and J by 5 bases; unmatched bases: 23. The CDR3: CASSRIDRAYTPSRETQYF. The DNA for the CDR3 is TGTGCCAGCAGCCGAATCGACAGGGCGTATACACCAAGTCGGGAGACCCAGTACTTC.

This clonotype was detected a few times. The chain is built from TRBV12-3 or TRBV12-4 and TRBJ2-1; D may be TRBD1 or TRBD2 (5 bases each). V lost 5 bases, J lost 5 bases, and 13 bases lay in between. This CDR3 has 14 amino acids. The DNA for the CDR3 is TGTGCCAGCAGTCCTAGGACACTAGACAATGAGCAGTTCTTC. This sequence encodes CASSPRTLDNEQFF.

The genes are TRBV9 and TRBJ2-3, with 9 bases that match TRBD2. Germline V gives CDR1 SGDLS, CDR2 YYNGEE. With V trimmed by 1 base and J by 6 bases, 3 bases remained unmatched. The length of the CDR3 is 14 residues. CDR3 DNA: TGTGCCAGCAGCGTATTTAGCGGGGGCGATACGCAGTATTTT. Its protein is CASSVFSGGDTQYF.

The chain joins TRBV19 to TRBJ2-7; TRBD1 might be the D (6 bases). The CDR3 sequence is 15 residues long. The germline V gene has CDR1 LNHDA and CDR2 SQIVND (reference sequence). Trimming cost V 2 bases and J 5 bases, with 16 bases left between them. The CDR3 is CASSIRRGHMNEQYF. CDR3 bases: TGTGCCAGTAGTATACGCCGGGGACATATGAACGAGCAGTACTTC.

This clonotype was picked up a small number of times. The chain recombines TRBV9 with TRBJ2-1, with 9 positions matching TRBD2. V gave up 4 bases and J gave up 2 bases; unmatched junction bases: 7. Germline CDR1 and CDR2: SGDLS and YYNGEE. This CDR3 has 16 amino acids. The CDR3 sequence is CASSSMSGGTYNEQFF. CDR3 coding DNA: TGTGCCAGCAGCTCTATGAGCGGGGGGACCTACAATGAGCAGTTCTTC.

This clonotype has only a few counts. The CDR3 is CASSSYSGTGPGNIQYF. CDR3 nucleotides: TGTGCCAGCAGTTCGTATTCCGGGACAGGGCCCGGAAACATTCAGTACTTC. This chain connects TRBV12-3 or TRBV12-4 to TRBJ2-4, with 9 bases aligning to TRBD1. The V segment lost 4 bases and the J segment 6 bases; nucleotides outside the gene matches: 13. The CDR3 spans 17 residues.

The rearrangement links TRBV20-1 to TRBJ2-7; D unresolved. The CDR3 length is 12 residues. Germline CDR1 reads DFQATT; CDR2 reads SNEGSKA (reference sequence). Deletions cut 5 bases from V and 4 bases from J, with 12 bases between. The DNA of the CDR3 is TGCAGTGCTGTGGACCGAGAGTACGAGCAGTACTTC. Its translation is CSAVDREYEQYF.

V is TRBV29-1 and J is TRBJ1-2; TRBD1 agrees at 9 bases. V lost 6 bases to trimming and J lost 1 base; unmatched junction nucleotides: 6. CDR1 SQVTM and CDR2 ANQGSEA come from the germline V gene. The CDR3 spans 14 residues. The CDR3 DNA reads TGCAGCGTCGACGACAGGGGGGGTAACTATGGCTACACCTTC. Amino acid sequence: CSVDDRGGNYGYTF.

This clonotype has a single count. Possible read error: a much larger clone is one base away. The chain links TRBV28 to TRBJ2-1, with TRBD2 matching over 8 bases. This CDR3 is 16 amino acids long. Germline V lookup: CDR1 MDHEN, CDR2 SYDVKM. V lost 5 bases and J lost 4; bases outside the gene matches: 10. For the CDR3, the DNA is TGTGCCAGCAGTGAATATAGCGGGACCCCATACAATGAGCAGTTCTTC. Its protein product is CASSEYSGTPYNEQFF.

The chain combines TRBV30 with TRBJ2-7; D is perhaps TRBD1 (6 bases). Germline CDR1 is GTSNPN and CDR2 is SVGIG (reference sequence). V was cut by 4 bases and J by 1 base, with 11 bases left in between. This CDR3 comprises 13 residues. In nucleotides, the CDR3 is TGTGCCTGGAACAGGGCGCTTTCCTACGAGCAGTACTTC. It is translated as CAWNRALSYEQYF. Filled out from reference TRBV30 and TRBJ2-7, the complete variable domain reads SQTIHQWPATLVQPVGSPLSLECTVEGTSNPNLYWYRQAAGRGLQLLFYSVGIGQISSEVPQNLSASRPQDRQFILSSKKLLLSDSGFYLCAWNRALSYEQYFGPGTRLTVT.

The J gene is TRBJ1-5, the V gene TRBV28; perhaps TRBD1 as D (5 bases). The CDR3 sequence is 14 residues long. Germline V gene lookup returns CDR1 MDHEN and CDR2 SYDVKM. Trimming took off 2 bases at V and 7 bases at J, with 12 bases between the two ends. This chain's CDR3 is CASSLRQTVQPQHF. CDR3 in DNA: TGTGCCAGCAGTTTACGACAGACTGTGCAGCCCCAGCATTTT.

The V gene is TRBV6-1, the J gene TRBJ1-1, with D hard to call. Germline V gene sequence: CDR1 MNHNS, CDR2 SASEGT. V was trimmed by 7 bases and J by 1 base, leaving 13 bases between them. The CDR3 spans 14 residues. The CDR3 DNA sequence: TGTGCCAGCACTCTTCTAAGAGGGAACACTGAAGCTTTCTTT. Protein: CASTLLRGNTEAFF.

This clonotype showed up many times. This chain uses TRBV7-9 with TRBJ2-1; D is undetermined. CDR1 is SEHNR, CDR2 FQNEAQ, per germline (reference sequence). V was trimmed by 4 bases and J by 8 bases, leaving 15 bases between them. CDR3 length: 14 residues. The CDR3 coding sequence is TGTGCCAGCAGCTGGCCCAGGAGCCCGTATGAGCAGTTCTTC. Amino acids: CASSWPRSPYEQFF.

This clonotype was recorded many times. The CDR3: CATSAPGRGNAGELFF. CDR3 nucleotide sequence: TGTGCCACCAGTGCCCCGGGGAGGGGTAACGCCGGGGAGCTGTTTTTT. This chain joins TRBV24-1 and TRBJ2-2; 7 bases are shared with TRBD2. The CDR3 consists of 16 residues. V dropped 5 bases and J dropped 6; count of bases not matched to a gene: 11. The V gene's germline CDR1 is KGHDR and CDR2 SFDVKD.

This chain links TRBV4-3 with TRBJ1-2; maybe TRBD1 (5 bases). Germline V gene sequence: CDR1 LGHNA, CDR2 YSLEER. Trimming left V 1 base short and J 5 bases short, with 14 bases between. The CDR3 is made up of 15 amino acids. As DNA, the CDR3 is TGCGCCAGCAGCCAAGTCCCCTCCGGGGGGTATGGCTACACCTTC. Translated, it gives CASSQVPSGGYGYTF.

The V gene is TRBV30, the J gene TRBJ2-1; D call uncertain. The germline V gene encodes CDR1 GTSNPN and CDR2 SVGIG (reference sequence). V lost 1 base to trimming and J lost 9 bases, with 10 bases between them. The CDR3 covers 12 residues. The CDR3 protein is CAWSGGVGEQFF. CDR3 DNA sequence: TGTGCCTGGAGTGGAGGAGTGGGTGAGCAGTTCTTC.

The V call is TRBV15, the J call TRBJ2-1; D gene ambiguous. Trimming removed 6 bases from V and 1 base from J, with 7 bases in between. The CDR3 is 13 residues long. Germline-derived CDR1 and CDR2 are LNHNV and YYDKDF (reference sequence). CDR3 nucleotide sequence: TGTGCCACCAGTACAGATTCCTACAATGAGCAGTTCTTC. It specifies CATSTDSYNEQFF.

The chain is built from TRBV12-3 or TRBV12-4 and TRBJ2-7; 12 positions match TRBD1. The CDR3 has 16 residues. V gave up 4 bases and J gave up 4 bases; unmatched junction bases: 8. The CDR3 protein is CASSSGTGGRLYEQYF. DNA of the CDR3: TGTGCCAGCAGTTCCGGGACAGGGGGCCGCTTGTACGAGCAGTACTTC.

This clonotype has ten or more counts. V is TRBV12-3 or TRBV12-4 and J is TRBJ2-1, with D tentatively TRBD1 (5 bases). The CDR3 has 12 residues. The V end was cut by 5 bases, the J end by 8 bases, with 10 bases between. The CDR3 nucleotides are TGTGCCAGCAGTCTCAGGGTTGATGAGCAGTTCTTC. Protein product: CASSLRVDEQFF.

This clonotype was seen more than once but under ten times. This chain uses TRBV4-1 with TRBJ1-4; TRBD1 aligns across 8 bases. Losses at the gene ends were 3 bases for V and 8 bases for J; bases not matched to a gene: 8. The CDR3 consists of 15 residues. Germline V gives CDR1 MGHRA, CDR2 YSYEKL. The CDR3 protein is CASSQDRVRSEKLFF. The CDR3 region has the DNA TGCGCCAGCAGCCAGGACAGGGTTCGGAGCGAAAAACTGTTTTTT.

Only a few counts were recorded for this clonotype. The rearrangement uses TRBV12-3 or TRBV12-4 and TRBJ1-3; D is ambiguous. This CDR3 contains 13 residues. Trimming cost V 10 bases and J 0 bases, with 10 bases left between them. The CDR3 loop reads CATLPDSGNTIYF. CDR3 DNA: TGTGCCACCCTACCAGACTCTGGAAACACCATATATTTT.

The V call is TRBV28, the J call TRBJ2-3, with D maybe TRBD1 (6 bases). Trimming took 6 bases from V and 1 from J, leaving 14 bases between them. CDR3 length: 15 residues. CDR1 is MDHEN, CDR2 SYDVKM, per germline. CDR3 amino acids: CASSTTGRGTDTQYF. The CDR3 DNA follows: TGTGCCAGCAGCACTACAGGGAGAGGCACAGATACGCAGTATTTT.

This clonotype has only a few counts. CDR3 bases: TGTGCCAGCAGCTTAAAGCGGCTAATCGATACGCAGTATTTT. Translation: CASSLKRLIDTQYF. This chain uses TRBV7-2 with TRBJ2-3; tentatively, D is TRBD2 (5 bases). Germline V gene lookup returns CDR1 SGHTA and CDR2 FQGNSA. This CDR3 spans 14 amino acids. V lost 2 bases and J lost 6, with 12 bases in between. The full variable domain, completed using reference TRBV7-2 and TRBJ2-3, is GAGVSQSPSNKVTEKGKDVELRCDPISGHTALYWYRQSLGQGLEFLIYFQGNSAPDKSGLPSDRFSAERTGGSVSTLTIQRTQQEDSAVYLCASSLKRLIDTQYFGPGTRLTVL.

This clonotype showed up just a few times. The rearrangement joins TRBV6-5 to TRBJ2-7; no firm D call. The CDR3 runs to 15 residues. Germline V gives CDR1 MNHEY, CDR2 SVGAGI. The V end was cut by 2 bases, the J end by 2 bases, with 13 bases between. The CDR3 nucleotides are TGTGCCAGCAGTTACGCCGCCCTCGGAACCTACGAGCAGTACTTC. It translates to CASSYAALGTYEQYF.